Sequencing of this T cell receptor (beta chain) was carried out in a study of blood T cells in healthy people across ages. This CDR3 region has 14 residues. The trim removed 7 bases at V and 3 bases at J, leaving 3 bases unmatched. Primed by a sample-barcoded 5' primer and a J-beta primer mix, a second PCR proceeded for roughly 7 to 11 cycles. TCRdb redid the calling of the 5' RACE reads with MiXCR, one entry per CDR3 protein. The sample carries hundreds of thousands of distinct CDR3 sequences, around 27% recorded once. The same data also contributed to another study, on T cells of mothers and their children. That source adds: The study recruited three healthy Caucasian mothers and their six children as donors. The entire RNA extract went into cDNA synthesis at 1.5 ug per 15 ul. Related mother-child pairs shared slightly more overlap than unrelated pairs, but the difference was non-significant.

This sequence originates from a boy between 2 and 15 years old in good health. This rearrangement joins TRBV12-3 or TRBV12-4 to TRBJ2-7; 13 bases align to TRBD2. The sequenced sample consisted of blood. The CDR3 loop reads CASIWTSGSYEQYF. The DNA of the CDR3 is TGTGCCAGCATTTGGACTAGCGGGAGCTACGAGCAGTACTTC.